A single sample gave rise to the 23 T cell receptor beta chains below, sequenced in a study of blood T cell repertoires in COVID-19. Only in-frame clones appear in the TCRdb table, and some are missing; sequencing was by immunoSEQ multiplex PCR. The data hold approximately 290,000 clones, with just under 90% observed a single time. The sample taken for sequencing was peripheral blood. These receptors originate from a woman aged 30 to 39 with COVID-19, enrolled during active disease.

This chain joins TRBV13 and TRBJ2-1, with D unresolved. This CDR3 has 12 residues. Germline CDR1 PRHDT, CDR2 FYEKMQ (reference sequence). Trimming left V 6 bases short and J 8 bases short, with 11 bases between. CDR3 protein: CASRLISDEQFF. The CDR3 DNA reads TGTGCCAGCAGACTAATAAGCGATGAGCAGTTCTTC.

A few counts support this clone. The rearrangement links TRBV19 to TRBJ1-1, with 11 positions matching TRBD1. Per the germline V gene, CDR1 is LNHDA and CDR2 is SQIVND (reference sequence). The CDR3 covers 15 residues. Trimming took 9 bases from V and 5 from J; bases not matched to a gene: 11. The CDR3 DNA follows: TGTGCCAGCCACTGGGGGACAGGGGGTTTAACTGAAGCTTTCTTT. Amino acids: CASHWGTGGLTEAFF.

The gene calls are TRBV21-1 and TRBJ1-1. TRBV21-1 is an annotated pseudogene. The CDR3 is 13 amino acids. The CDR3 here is CASSKHGGNEAFF. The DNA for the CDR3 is TGTGCCAGCAGCAAACATGGCGGAAATGAAGCTTTCTTT.

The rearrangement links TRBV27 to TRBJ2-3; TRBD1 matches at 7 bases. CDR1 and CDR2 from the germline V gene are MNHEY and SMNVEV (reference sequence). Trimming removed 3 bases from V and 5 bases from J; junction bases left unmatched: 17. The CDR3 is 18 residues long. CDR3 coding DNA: TGTGCCAGCAGTTTGGACCCCCCGACAGGGAAGGTGGGAGATACGCAGTATTTT. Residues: CASSLDPPTGKVGDTQYF.

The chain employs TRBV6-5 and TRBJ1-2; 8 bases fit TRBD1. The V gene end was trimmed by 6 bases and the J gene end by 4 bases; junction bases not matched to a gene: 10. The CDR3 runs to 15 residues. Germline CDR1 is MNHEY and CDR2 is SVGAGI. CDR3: CASRQLTGGVYGYTF. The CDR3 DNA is TGTGCCAGCAGACAACTTACAGGGGGAGTCTATGGCTACACCTTC.

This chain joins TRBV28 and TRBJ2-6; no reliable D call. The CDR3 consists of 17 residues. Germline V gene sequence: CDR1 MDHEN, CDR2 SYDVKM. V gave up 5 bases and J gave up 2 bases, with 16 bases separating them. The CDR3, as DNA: TGTGCCAGCAGTATAGGCCTCGGGTGGCCTGGGGCCAACGTCCTGACTTTC. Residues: CASSIGLGWPGANVLTF. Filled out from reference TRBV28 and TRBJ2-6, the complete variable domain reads DVKVTQSSRYLVKRTGEKVFLECVQDMDHENMFWYRQDPGLGLRLIYFSYDVKMKEKGDIPEGYSVSREKKERFSLILESASTNQTSMYLCASSIGLGWPGANVLTFGAGSRLTVL.

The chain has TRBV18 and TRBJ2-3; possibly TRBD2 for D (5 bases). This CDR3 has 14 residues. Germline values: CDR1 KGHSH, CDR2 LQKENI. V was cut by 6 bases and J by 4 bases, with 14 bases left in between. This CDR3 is CASSSIAFADTQYF. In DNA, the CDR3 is TGTGCCAGCTCGTCTATAGCGTTCGCAGATACGCAGTATTTT.

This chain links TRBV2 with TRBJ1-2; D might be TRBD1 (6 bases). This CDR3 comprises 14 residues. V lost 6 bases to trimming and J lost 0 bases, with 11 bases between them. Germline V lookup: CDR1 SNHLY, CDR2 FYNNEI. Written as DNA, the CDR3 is TGTGCCAGCAGGGGCAGGGGTGCTAACTATGGCTACACCTTC. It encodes CASRGRGANYGYTF.

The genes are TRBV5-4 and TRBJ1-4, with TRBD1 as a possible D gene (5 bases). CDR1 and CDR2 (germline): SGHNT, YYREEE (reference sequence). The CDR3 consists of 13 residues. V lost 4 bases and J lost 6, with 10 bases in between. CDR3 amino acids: CASSIDRYEKLFF. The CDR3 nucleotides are TGTGCCAGCAGCATTGACAGATATGAAAAACTGTTTTTT.

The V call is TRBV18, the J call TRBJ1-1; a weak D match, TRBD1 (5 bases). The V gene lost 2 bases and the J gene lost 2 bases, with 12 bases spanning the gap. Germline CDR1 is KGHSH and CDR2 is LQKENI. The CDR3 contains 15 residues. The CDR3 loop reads CASSPVGGVNTEAFF. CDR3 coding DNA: TGTGCCAGCTCACCAGTTGGGGGGGTCAACACTGAAGCTTTCTTT.

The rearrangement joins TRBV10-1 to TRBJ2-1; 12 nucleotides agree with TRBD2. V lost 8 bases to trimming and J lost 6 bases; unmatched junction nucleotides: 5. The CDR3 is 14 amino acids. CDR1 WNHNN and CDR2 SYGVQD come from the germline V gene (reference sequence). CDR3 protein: CASRASGGANEQFF. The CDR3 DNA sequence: TGCGCCAGCCGGGCTAGCGGGGGGGCCAATGAGCAGTTCTTC.

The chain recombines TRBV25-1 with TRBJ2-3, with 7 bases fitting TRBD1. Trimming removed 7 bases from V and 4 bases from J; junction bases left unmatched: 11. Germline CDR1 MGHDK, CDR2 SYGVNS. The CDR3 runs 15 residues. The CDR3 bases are TGTGCCAGCACACAAGGGGGCCGAGCGGCAGATACGCAGTATTTT. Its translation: CASTQGGRAADTQYF.

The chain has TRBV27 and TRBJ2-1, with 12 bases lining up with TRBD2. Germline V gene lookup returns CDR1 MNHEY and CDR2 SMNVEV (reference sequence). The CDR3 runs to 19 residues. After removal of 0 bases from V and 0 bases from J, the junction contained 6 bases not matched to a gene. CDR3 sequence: CASSLSTSGGPSSYNEQFF. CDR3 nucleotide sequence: TGTGCCAGCAGTTTATCGACTAGCGGGGGCCCGAGCTCCTACAATGAGCAGTTCTTC.

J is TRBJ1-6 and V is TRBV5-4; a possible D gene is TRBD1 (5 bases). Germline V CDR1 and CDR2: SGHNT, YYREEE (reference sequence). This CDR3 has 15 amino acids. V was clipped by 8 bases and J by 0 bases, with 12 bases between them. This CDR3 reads CASRGGVSYNSPLHF. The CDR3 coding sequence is TGTGCCAGTAGGGGAGGGGTCTCCTATAATTCACCCCTCCACTTT.

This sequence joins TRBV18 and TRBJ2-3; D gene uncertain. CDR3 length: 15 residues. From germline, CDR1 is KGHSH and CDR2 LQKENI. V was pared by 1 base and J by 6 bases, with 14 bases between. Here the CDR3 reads CASSPLVDPSDTQYF. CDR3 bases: TGTGCCAGCTCACCACTGGTAGATCCGTCTGATACGCAGTATTTT.

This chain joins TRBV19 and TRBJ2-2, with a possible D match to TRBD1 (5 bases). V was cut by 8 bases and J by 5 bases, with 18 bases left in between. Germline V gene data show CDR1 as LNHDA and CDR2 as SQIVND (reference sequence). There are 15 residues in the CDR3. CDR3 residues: CASGDRGLLTGELFF. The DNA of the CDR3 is TGTGCCAGTGGGGATAGGGGTCTTCTTACCGGGGAGCTGTTTTTT.

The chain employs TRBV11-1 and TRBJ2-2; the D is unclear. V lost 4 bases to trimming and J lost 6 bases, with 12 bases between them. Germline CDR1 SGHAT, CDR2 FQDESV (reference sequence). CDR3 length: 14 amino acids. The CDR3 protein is CASSSPTRSGELFF. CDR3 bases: TGTGCCAGCAGCTCCCCGACTCGCTCCGGGGAGCTGTTTTTT.

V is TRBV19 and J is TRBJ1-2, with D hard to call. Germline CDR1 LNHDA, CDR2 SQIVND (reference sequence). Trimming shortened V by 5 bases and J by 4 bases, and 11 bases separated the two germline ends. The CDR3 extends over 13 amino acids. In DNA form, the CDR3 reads TGTGCCAGTAGTTCCATGGCCCCCTATGGCTACACCTTC. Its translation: CASSSMAPYGYTF.

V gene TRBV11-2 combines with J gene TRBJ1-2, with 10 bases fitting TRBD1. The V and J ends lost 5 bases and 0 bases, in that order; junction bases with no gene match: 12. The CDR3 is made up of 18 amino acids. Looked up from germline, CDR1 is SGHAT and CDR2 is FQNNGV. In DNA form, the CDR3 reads TGTGCCAGCAGCCGTCGGGACAGGGGATTTAGTGCTAACTATGGCTACACCTTC. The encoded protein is CASSRRDRGFSANYGYTF. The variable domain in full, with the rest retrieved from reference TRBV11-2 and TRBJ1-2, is EAGVAQSPRYKIIEKRQSVAFWCNPISGHATLYWYQQILGQGPKLLIQFQNNGVVDDSQLPKDRFSAERLKGVDSTLKIQPAKLEDSAVYLCASSRRDRGFSANYGYTFGSGTRLTVV.

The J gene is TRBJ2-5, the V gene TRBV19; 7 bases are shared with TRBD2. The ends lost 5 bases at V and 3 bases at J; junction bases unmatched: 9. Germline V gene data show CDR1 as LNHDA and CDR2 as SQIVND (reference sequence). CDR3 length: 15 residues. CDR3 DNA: TGTGCCAGTAGTTTCACCTCGACTAGCAAAGAGACCCAGTACTTC. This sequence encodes CASSFTSTSKETQYF.

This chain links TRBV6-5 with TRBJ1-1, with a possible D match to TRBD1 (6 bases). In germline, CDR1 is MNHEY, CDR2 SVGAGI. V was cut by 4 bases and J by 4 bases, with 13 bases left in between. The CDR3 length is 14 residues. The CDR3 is CASSWQGIGTEAFF. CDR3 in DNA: TGTGCCAGCAGTTGGCAGGGGATTGGCACTGAAGCTTTCTTT.

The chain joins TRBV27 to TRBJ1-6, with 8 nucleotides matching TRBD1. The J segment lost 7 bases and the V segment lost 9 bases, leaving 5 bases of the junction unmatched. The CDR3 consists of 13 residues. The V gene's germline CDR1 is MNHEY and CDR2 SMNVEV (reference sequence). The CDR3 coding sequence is TGTGCCAGTAGTAGACAGGGGAATTCACCCCTCCACTTT. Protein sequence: CASSRQGNSPLHF.

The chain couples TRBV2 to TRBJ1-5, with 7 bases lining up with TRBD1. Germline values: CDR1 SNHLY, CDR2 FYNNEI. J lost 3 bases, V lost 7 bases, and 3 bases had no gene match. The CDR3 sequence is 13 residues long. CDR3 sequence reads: CASKGQVNQPQHF. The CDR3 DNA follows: TGTGCCAGCAAAGGACAGGTCAATCAGCCCCAGCATTTT.